The present T cell receptor (beta chain) was sequenced within a study of shared clonotypes between healthy human individuals. Overall study results and limits: Exclusively blood specimens were collected; tissue repertoires likely differ.

With respect to this clone: Its specificity is not known.

With 5 bases removed from V and 4 bases from J, the gap between germline ends came to 17 bases. Germline CDR1 SGHTA, CDR2 FQGTGA. The CDR3 extends over 15 amino acids. Sequenced by immunoSEQ multiplex PCR; TCRdb stores in-frame clones only, minus some. The sample holds roughly 640,000 clones, approximately 74% seen once. Study donors comprised healthy, HIV-negative adults devoid of recent acute infection or vaccination. CD4+ cells were split into CD45RA+ naive and CD45RA-negative memory subsets. The gene calls are TRBV7-3 and TRBJ1-1; D ambiguous. Source material: memory CD4+ T cells sorted from blood. Sample subset: CD45RA-negative fraction. This TCR derives from a woman in her twenties or thirties in good health. The CDR3: CASSRNGDGGTEAFF. Written as DNA, the CDR3 is TGTGCCAGCAGCCGCAATGGGGATGGTGGCACTGAAGCTTTCTTT.